These 16 T cell receptor beta chains share one sample of origin, sequenced in a study of blood T cell repertoires in COVID-19. Measured with immunoSEQ multiplex PCR; TCRdb has only the in-frame clones, and not every one. The table records over 85,000 clones, 60% to 80% of them present only once. Material: peripheral blood. These receptors originate from a man aged 55 to 70 with active or convalescent COVID-19.

This clone was seen just once. The gene calls are TRBV6-5 and TRBJ1-1; D is possibly TRBD1 (6 bases). V was pared by 6 bases and J by 8 bases, with 16 bases between. The CDR3 covers 13 residues. Germline V CDR1 and CDR2: MNHEY, SVGAGI. CDR3 DNA: TGTGCCAGCAGAATATCAGGGGCGATGGAAGCTTTCTTT. As protein: CASRISGAMEAFF.

This sequence joins TRBV30 and TRBJ1-2, with unresolved D. Germline V CDR1 and CDR2: GTSNPN, SVGIG (reference sequence). Trimming left V 5 bases short and J 7 bases short, with 17 bases between. There are 13 residues in the CDR3. The chain's CDR3 is CAWVQVSGLGYTF. CDR3 DNA: TGTGCCTGGGTCCAGGTCTCTGGCCTTGGCTACACCTTC.

This clone was recorded only once. This chain joins TRBV7-2 and TRBJ2-1; 7 bases are a match to TRBD2. The junction had 9 bases not matched to a gene; V was cut back by 1 base and J by 0 bases. CDR3 length: 18 amino acids. CDR1 SGHTA and CDR2 FQGNSA come from the germline V gene. CDR3 sequence reads: CASSLVGRAWSSYNEQFF. DNA for the CDR3: TGTGCCAGCAGCTTAGTAGGGAGGGCCTGGTCCTCCTACAATGAGCAGTTCTTC. Full variable domain (outside the CDR3, taken from reference TRBV7-2 and TRBJ2-1): GAGVSQSPSNKVTEKGKDVELRCDPISGHTALYWYRQSLGQGLEFLIYFQGNSAPDKSGLPSDRFSAERTGGSVSTLTIQRTQQEDSAVYLCASSLVGRAWSSYNEQFFGPGTRLTVL.

The table lists this clone with a count of one. The gene calls are TRBV10-2 and TRBJ2-3; 16 bases are a match to TRBD2. After removal of 4 bases from V and 5 bases from J, the junction contained 15 bases not matched to a gene. Germline V gene data show CDR1 as WSHSY and CDR2 as SAAADI. The CDR3 totals 20 residues. The CDR3 sequence is CASSGSRGLAGGYNKDTQYF. CDR3 bases: TGCGCCAGCAGTGGGAGCCGGGGACTAGCGGGAGGGTATAATAAAGATACGCAGTATTTT.

V usage is TRBV6-2 or TRBV6-3 and J usage is TRBJ1-2; 9 bases agree with TRBD1. Germline CDR1 reads MNHEY; CDR2 reads SVGEGT. There are 15 residues in the CDR3. The ends lost 6 bases at V and 2 bases at J; junction bases unmatched: 7. As DNA, the CDR3 is TGTGCCAGCAGCCGTCCCGGGACAGGGAACTATGGCTACACCTTC. It translates to CASSRPGTGNYGYTF.

The genes are TRBV11-3 and TRBJ2-3; D uncertain. Trimming cost V 5 bases and J 1 base, with 13 bases left between them. Germline CDR1 reads SGHNT; CDR2 reads YENEEA. CDR3 length: 15 amino acids. CDR3 coding DNA: TGTGCCAGCAGCCCACACAGCTCTGGCACAGATACGCAGTATTTT. Amino acid sequence: CASSPHSSGTDTQYF.

The genes are TRBV28 and TRBJ1-1; maybe TRBD1 (5 bases). This CDR3 region has 14 residues. CDR1 is MDHEN, CDR2 SYDVKM, per germline. V lost 6 bases to trimming and J lost 9 bases, with 20 bases between them. The CDR3 DNA is TGTGCCAGCAGCCCCCGGTCAGGGATTCTTCAAGCTTTCTTT. Its protein is CASSPRSGILQAFF.

With regard to this clone: The junction differs from germline at one of its ends, possibly a read error. The DNA of the CDR3 is TGTGCCAGCAGCTTGGAGGGACTAGCACGACACCGGGGAGCTGTTTTT. It yields the protein CASSLEGLARHRGAVF. The chain employs TRBV11-2 and TRBJ2-2; 9 bases match TRBD2. From germline, CDR1 is SGHAT and CDR2 FQNNGV. CDR3 size: 16 residues.

The chain links TRBV27 to TRBJ2-1, with TRBD1 identical over 7 bases. V shed 3 bases, J shed 6 bases, and the junction held 8 bases outside the gene matches. The V gene's germline CDR1 is MNHEY and CDR2 SMNVEV (reference sequence). The CDR3 is 15 residues long. The CDR3: CASSLGWGQINEQFF. The CDR3 DNA reads TGTGCCAGCAGTTTGGGGTGGGGACAGATCAATGAGCAGTTCTTC.

This clone came up once. The chain carries TRBV20-1 and TRBJ1-1; weak D call: TRBD1 (6 bases). This CDR3 is 15 amino acids long. Germline V CDR1 and CDR2: DFQATT, SNEGSKA (reference sequence). Trimming pared 3 bases from V and 0 bases from J, leaving 14 bases between. The CDR3 reads CSASGGQAMNTEAFF. CDR3 coding DNA: TGCAGTGCTAGTGGGGGGCAGGCGATGAACACTGAAGCTTTCTTT.

The chain links TRBV6-5 to TRBJ2-7, with no clear D. V shed 11 bases and J shed 0 bases, with 14 bases lying between them. There are 13 residues in the CDR3. Germline CDR1 reads MNHEY; CDR2 reads SVGAGI. The CDR3 bases are TGTGCCGGAGCCATCGGGTCCTCCTACGAGCAGTACTTC. This translates into CAGAIGSSYEQYF.

J is TRBJ2-5 and V is TRBV3-1 (or the pseudogene TRBV3-2); D is perhaps TRBD1 (5 bases). This CDR3 comprises 16 residues. Germline CDR1 reads LGHDT; CDR2 reads YNNKEL (reference sequence). Trimming pared 1 base from V and 1 base from J, leaving 13 bases between. The DNA for the CDR3 is TGTGCCAGCAGCCAAGTCAGGGCCTTTACCCAAGAGACCCAGTACTTC. Its translation is CASSQVRAFTQETQYF.

The CDR3 protein is CASSPSRTTLGQYV. The CDR3, as DNA: TGTGCCAGCTCCCCAAGTCGCACTACTCTTGGGCAGTACGTC. J is TRBJ2-7 and V is TRBV18; D is unresolved. Germline V gene sequence: CDR1 KGHSH, CDR2 LQKENI. This CDR3 has 14 amino acids. The germline V and J ends were trimmed by 6 bases and 9 bases, with 21 bases remaining between them.

The chain has TRBV6-5 and TRBJ1-6; 7 bases map to TRBD1. The V and J ends lost 5 bases and 7 bases, in that order; junction bases with no gene match: 2. The CDR3 spans 13 residues. Germline V gives CDR1 MNHEY, CDR2 SVGAGI. This CDR3 is CASSPGQNSPLHF. CDR3 sequence (DNA): TGTGCCAGCAGTCCGGGACAGAATTCACCCCTCCACTTT.

The chain joins TRBV6-1 to TRBJ1-5, with D hard to call. This CDR3 spans 16 amino acids. Germline assignment: CDR1 MNHNS and CDR2 SASEGT. V gave up 0 bases and J gave up 0 bases, with 9 bases separating them. CDR3 nucleotides: TGTGCCAGCAGTGAAGCTACAACAGTTAGCAATCAGCCCCAGCATTTT. This codes for CASSEATTVSNQPQHF.

This clone was counted a single time. V usage is TRBV27 and J usage is TRBJ1-2; D is perhaps TRBD1 (6 bases). Trimming pared 5 bases from V and 4 bases from J, leaving 20 bases between. This CDR3 spans 16 amino acids. From germline, CDR1 is MNHEY and CDR2 SMNVEV (reference sequence). CDR3 nucleotide sequence: TGTGCCAGCAGTGCCCGATACAGGGTGGGGGTCTATGGCTACACCTTC. Translation: CASSARYRVGVYGYTF.